The 10 T cell receptor beta chains below all came from one sample that was sequenced in a study of circulating tumor DNA in untreated peripheral T-cell lymphoma. Sequencing was performed with immunoSEQ multiplex PCR; in TCRdb, only in-frame clones are kept and a portion is missing. The sample has over 100 clones, around 84% seen once. What was sequenced was cell-free DNA from blood serum. All receptors derive from a human donor with peripheral T-cell lymphoma.

The rearrangement links TRBV6-1 to TRBJ1-2, with 9 bases fitting TRBD1. Trimming took 9 bases from V and 8 from J; bases not matched to a gene: 4. In germline, CDR1 is MNHNS, CDR2 SASEGT. The CDR3 has 11 amino acids. The DNA of the CDR3 is TGTGCCAGTACAGGGGGCTGGGGCTACACCTTC. The encoded protein is CASTGGWGYTF.

The chain combines TRBV12-5 with TRBJ2-1; D is unresolved. The V end was cut by 3 bases, the J end by 4 bases, with 7 bases between. CDR1 LGHNT and CDR2 FRNRAP come from the germline V gene. The CDR3 consists of 13 residues. CDR3 residues: CASGFDTYNEQFF. The CDR3 nucleotides are TGTGCTAGTGGTTTCGACACTTACAATGAGCAGTTCTTC.

The V call is TRBV10-3, the J call TRBJ1-5; 10 nucleotides line up with TRBD1. The CDR3 covers 13 residues. J gave up 16 bases and V 0 bases, and 6 bases lay outside the gene matches. Germline V gene sequence: CDR1 ENHRY, CDR2 SYGVKD. Written as DNA, the CDR3 is TGTGCCATCAGTGAGTCGCGGGACAGGGGCTTACATTTT. It yields the protein CAISESRDRGLHF.

V usage is TRBV19 and J usage is TRBJ1-5; D remains unclear. The CDR3 spans 17 residues. Germline lookup yields CDR1 LNHDA and CDR2 SQIVND (reference sequence). Trimming pared 3 bases from V and 7 bases from J, leaving 22 bases between. This CDR3 is CASSMPGEISSGQPQHF. CDR3 DNA: TGTGCCAGTAGTATGCCCGGGGAGATTTCGTCGGGGCAGCCCCAGCATTTT.

The gene calls are TRBV19 and TRBJ1-1; D is uncertain. The CDR3 runs to 14 residues. Looked up from germline, CDR1 is LNHDA and CDR2 is SQIVND (reference sequence). V was cut by 3 bases and J by 0 bases, with 8 bases left in between. CDR3 sequence: CASSIPGMNTEAFF. CDR3 DNA sequence: TGTGCCAGTAGTATCCCGGGGATGAACACTGAAGCTTTCTTT.

The chain carries TRBV10-3 and TRBJ2-5; 7 nucleotides align to TRBD1. Losses at the gene ends were 6 bases for V and 5 bases for J; bases not matched to a gene: 3. CDR3 length: 12 residues. Germline loops: CDR1 ENHRY, CDR2 SYGVKD. The CDR3 region has the DNA TGTGCCATCAGCACAGGGGAGGAGACCCAGTACTTC. This gives the protein CAISTGEETQYF.

This clone has a single count. V usage is TRBV4-3 and J usage is TRBJ2-1; tentative D call: TRBD1 (6 bases). CDR3 size: 18 residues. The germline V gene encodes CDR1 LGHNA and CDR2 YSLEER. V dropped 1 base and J dropped 4 bases, with 20 bases sitting between them. The CDR3 DNA follows: TGCGCCAGCAGCCAAGCCGGGCTCGAAGGGGGTGTGTACAATGAGCAGTTCTTC. Its protein product is CASSQAGLEGGVYNEQFF.

The CDR3 sequence is CASSLVSSGIYEQYF. The CDR3 region has the DNA TGTGCCAGCAGCTTAGTTTCTAGCGGGATTTACGAGCAGTACTTC. The J gene is TRBJ2-7, the V gene TRBV7-3; 9 nucleotides line up with TRBD2. Germline V gene lookup returns CDR1 SGHTA and CDR2 FQGTGA. Trimming took 2 bases from V and 4 from J; bases not matched to a gene: 6. The CDR3 spans 15 residues.

CDR3 bases: TGCGCCAGCAGAGATTGGGTTGGGACAGATACGCAGTATTTT. Residues: CASRDWVGTDTQYF. The rearrangement uses TRBV5-1 and TRBJ2-3; D is unclear. Per the germline V gene, CDR1 is SGHRS and CDR2 is YFSETQ. V gave up 5 bases and J gave up 3 bases, with 13 bases separating them. The CDR3 sequence is 14 residues long.

The gene calls are TRBV19 and TRBJ1-5, with 8 bases fitting TRBD1. Per the germline V gene, CDR1 is LNHDA and CDR2 is SQIVND (reference sequence). J lost 11 bases, V lost 4 bases, and 10 bases had no gene match. The CDR3 spans 14 residues. CDR3 bases: TGTGCCAGTAGTACCCGGGACAGGCCATCTTCCCAGCATTTT. Translating it yields CASSTRDRPSSQHF.